These 17 T cell receptor beta chains came from one sample sequenced in a study of shared clonotypes between healthy human individuals. Assay used: immunoSEQ multiplex PCR; TCRdb lists only in-frame clones, some missing. The sample records over a million clones, around 97% being singletons. Specimen: naive CD4+ T cells sorted from blood. Subset described: CD45RA+ positively selected. These receptor sequences come from a man younger than 40 in good health.

The chain links TRBV5-5 to TRBJ2-7, with D possibly matching TRBD1 (6 bases). Germline V lookup: CDR1 SGHKS, CDR2 YYEKEE (reference sequence). CDR3 length equals 16 residues. V lost 2 bases to trimming and J lost 7 bases, with 22 bases between them. The CDR3 loop is CASSFGPGAYWMEQYF. In DNA form, the CDR3 reads TGTGCCAGCAGCTTCGGTCCAGGGGCTTATTGGATGGAGCAGTACTTC.

The J gene is TRBJ1-2, the V gene TRBV5-8; 8 bases agree with TRBD1. J gave up 1 base and V 4 bases, and 12 bases lay outside the gene matches. CDR1 and CDR2 (germline): SGHTS, YDEGEE. The CDR3 is made up of 17 amino acids. The CDR3 reads CASSRGPNRGDNYGYTF. As DNA, the CDR3 is TGTGCCAGCAGCAGAGGACCAAACAGGGGGGATAACTATGGCTACACCTTC.

The rearrangement joins TRBV7-9 to TRBJ2-1, with TRBD2 identical over 11 bases. Germline assignment: CDR1 SEHNR and CDR2 FQNEAQ (reference sequence). V shed 5 bases, J shed 7 bases, and the junction held 13 bases outside the gene matches. The CDR3 totals 17 residues. This chain's CDR3 is CASSPGTGTSGINEQFF. The DNA of the CDR3 is TGTGCCAGCAGCCCGGGGACTGGGACTAGCGGAATTAATGAGCAGTTCTTC.

The V call is TRBV11-2, the J call TRBJ2-5; the D gene is possibly TRBD1 (6 bases). Germline V lookup: CDR1 SGHAT, CDR2 FQNNGV. The CDR3 runs to 16 residues. Trimming took off 1 base at V and 1 base at J, with 13 bases between the two ends. The DNA for the CDR3 is TGTGCCAGCAGCTTAGTCCTGACAGGCGGCCAAGAGACCCAGTACTTC. It encodes CASSLVLTGGQETQYF. The entire variable domain, with the rest obtained from reference TRBV11-2 and TRBJ2-5, is as follows: EAGVAQSPRYKIIEKRQSVAFWCNPISGHATLYWYQQILGQGPKLLIQFQNNGVVDDSQLPKDRFSAERLKGVDSTLKIQPAKLEDSAVYLCASSLVLTGGQETQYFGPGTRLLVL.

The chain is built from TRBV2 and TRBJ1-4, with 7 bases fitting TRBD1. The germline V gene encodes CDR1 SNHLY and CDR2 FYNNEI. V dropped 8 bases and J dropped 11; count of bases not matched to a gene: 11. The CDR3 loop spans 13 amino acids. The CDR3, as DNA: TGTGCCAGCGGGTACGACAGGGTTGAGAAACTGTTTTTT. Protein: CASGYDRVEKLFF.

This chain joins TRBV5-1 and TRBJ1-3, with TRBD1 matching over 8 bases. The CDR3 sequence is 16 residues long. CDR1 is SGHRS and CDR2 is YFSETQ in the germline V gene. Trimming cost V 0 bases and J 4 bases; bases outside gene matches: 6. The CDR3 loop reads CASSLDQQGVGNTIYF. The CDR3 nucleotides are TGCGCCAGCAGCTTGGACCAACAGGGGGTCGGAAACACCATATATTTT.

The rearrangement joins TRBV2 to TRBJ2-1, with 7 bases lining up with TRBD1. Trimming took 2 bases from V and 9 from J; bases not matched to a gene: 7. The CDR3 runs to 14 residues. The germline CDR1 and CDR2 sequences are SNHLY and FYNNEI. This CDR3 is CASSEIRAGGEQFF. DNA of the CDR3: TGTGCCAGCAGTGAAATCAGGGCAGGGGGTGAGCAGTTCTTC.

This clone is a singleton in its sample. The chain couples TRBV19 to TRBJ1-4; TRBD1 agrees at 11 bases. This CDR3 comprises 14 residues. The trim removed 8 bases at V and 2 bases at J, leaving 1 base unmatched. The germline CDR1 and CDR2 sequences are LNHDA and SQIVND (reference sequence). Here the CDR3 reads CASGDRGTNEKLFF. The CDR3 bases are TGTGCCAGTGGGGACAGGGGGACTAATGAAAAACTGTTTTTT.

The V and J genes are TRBV5-4 and TRBJ2-3; TRBD1 might be the D (6 bases). CDR1 is SGHNT, CDR2 YYREEE, per germline (reference sequence). V shed 2 bases and J shed 2 bases, with 12 bases lying between them. This CDR3 region has 15 residues. The CDR3 reads CASSFPGQNTDTQYF. The CDR3, as DNA: TGTGCCAGCAGCTTCCCGGGACAAAACACAGATACGCAGTATTTT.

The chain is built from TRBV18 and TRBJ2-2, with D maybe TRBD2 (6 bases). CDR3 length: 16 amino acids. CDR1 is KGHSH, CDR2 LQKENI, per germline. V dropped 0 bases and J dropped 3 bases, with 11 bases sitting between them. The CDR3 DNA reads as TGTGCCAGCTCACCACCGGCGGGGAAGGACACCGGGGAGCTGTTTTTT. Its protein product is CASSPPAGKDTGELFF.

CDR3 residues: CASKGTISRNTIYF. The CDR3 bases are TGTGCCAGCAAAGGGACTATAAGCCGAAACACCATATATTTT. This chain connects TRBV28 to TRBJ1-3, with a tentative D call TRBD1 (5 bases). V was shortened by 7 bases and J by 5 bases, with 15 bases between the two germline ends. Germline CDR1 and CDR2: MDHEN and SYDVKM. The CDR3 totals 14 residues. The full variable domain, in which reference TRBV28 and TRBJ1-3 provide the parts outside the CDR3, is DVKVTQSSRYLVKRTGEKVFLECVQDMDHENMFWYRQDPGLGLRLIYFSYDVKMKEKGDIPEGYSVSREKKERFSLILESASTNQTSMYLCASKGTISRNTIYFGEGSWLTVV.

The CDR3 DNA follows: TGCGCCAGCAGCCAGACTAGAAGCTCCTACAATGAGCAGTTCTTC. This codes for CASSQTRSSYNEQFF. The chain couples TRBV4-3 to TRBJ2-1; possible D gene TRBD2, 6 bases. Germline loops: CDR1 LGHNA, CDR2 YSLEER. V lost 3 bases, J lost 0 bases, and 9 bases lay in between. The CDR3 spans 15 residues.

The DNA of the CDR3 is TGCGCCAGCAGCTTGGGGAATCTAGCGGGAGTGGGTGAGCAGTTCTTC. It specifies CASSLGNLAGVGEQFF. This chain connects TRBV5-1 to TRBJ2-1; 10 nucleotides agree with TRBD2. The CDR3 extends over 16 amino acids. Germline assignment: CDR1 SGHRS and CDR2 YFSETQ. Trimming at V came to 0 bases and at J to 9 bases, leaving 9 bases not matched to a gene. Variable domain in full (rest from reference TRBV5-1 and TRBJ2-1): KAGVTQTPRYLIKTRGQQVTLSCSPISGHRSVSWYQQTPGQGLQFLFEYFSETQRNKGNFPGRFSGRQFSNSRSEMNVSTLELGDSALYLCASSLGNLAGVGEQFFGPGTRLTVL.

As for this clone: A read error may produce the germline difference seen at one junction end. Other nucleotide sequences in the sample specify the same CDR3. This chain connects TRBV6-6 to TRBJ1-2, with D perhaps matching TRBD1 (5 bases). The length of the CDR3 is 13 residues. Germline V gene data show CDR1 as MNHNY and CDR2 as SVGAGI (reference sequence). The CDR3 is CASSTSGNYGYTF. CDR3 sequence (DNA): TGTGCCAGCAGTACGTCAGGGAACTATGGCTACACCTTT.

The chain carries TRBV7-2 and TRBJ2-5, with 7 bases aligning to TRBD1. From germline, CDR1 is SGHTA and CDR2 FQGNSA. V lost 5 bases, J lost 1 base, and 4 bases stayed unmatched. The CDR3 covers 14 residues. Written as DNA, the CDR3 is TGTGCCAGCAGCCCGGGACAGCGCCAAGAGACCCAGTACTTC. Protein: CASSPGQRQETQYF.

The V gene is TRBV27, the J gene TRBJ2-7; D is ambiguous. Trimming took 5 bases from V and 2 from J, leaving 10 bases between them. CDR1 and CDR2 (germline): MNHEY, SMNVEV (reference sequence). This CDR3 spans 13 amino acids. The CDR3 loop reads CASSTLRPYEQYF. The CDR3 nucleotides are TGTGCCAGCAGTACGCTACGACCCTACGAGCAGTACTTC.

With regard to this clone: This same CDR3 is encoded by further DNA sequences in the sample. The chain has TRBV6-4 and TRBJ2-2, with a weak D call TRBD2 (5 bases). Germline V gene data show CDR1 as MRHNA and CDR2 as SNTAGT. V shed 5 bases and J shed 2 bases, with 21 bases lying between them. This CDR3 spans 18 amino acids. The CDR3 DNA sequence: TGTGCCAGCAGTTCCCTTCCGGGAACCGGTCCTAACACCGGGGAGCTGTTTTTT. Translated, it gives CASSSLPGTGPNTGELFF.